Below are 10 T cell receptor beta chains sequenced from a single sample in a study of technical replicates of blood from several donors. The data were produced by immunoSEQ multiplex PCR, yet TCRdb's version contains in-frame clones alone and is incomplete. Among over 55,000 clones listed, around 87% were seen once. The material sequenced was PBMCs. These receptors were obtained from a human donor in good health. Some clones in this sample may be carry-over from other donors' samples.

In its sample, this clone was seen many times. This chain connects TRBV6-5 to TRBJ1-1, with 7 bases lining up with TRBD1. CDR3 length equals 13 residues. After removal of 6 bases from V and 2 bases from J, the junction contained 3 bases not matched to a gene. Germline V CDR1 and CDR2: MNHEY, SVGAGI. The CDR3 loop is CASRGQLNTEAFF. The DNA for the CDR3 is TGTGCCAGCAGGGGACAGCTTAACACTGAAGCTTTCTTT.

J is TRBJ2-7 and V is TRBV4-3, with no clear D. V gave up 2 bases and J gave up 0 bases, with 8 bases separating them. The germline V gene encodes CDR1 LGHNA and CDR2 YSLEER. The CDR3 totals 14 residues. CDR3 DNA sequence: TGCGCCAGCAGCCAATCGACTCCCTCCTACGAGCAGTACTTC. Residues: CASSQSTPSYEQYF.

The chain uses TRBV28 and TRBJ1-2; 8 bases align to TRBD1. The CDR3 has 17 amino acids. V dropped 3 bases and J dropped 4; count of bases not matched to a gene: 13. The germline V gene has CDR1 MDHEN and CDR2 SYDVKM. The CDR3 is CASSFRAGGLNGYGYTF. CDR3 DNA: TGTGCCAGCAGTTTTCGGGCAGGGGGCCTGAACGGCTATGGCTACACCTTC.

The chain links TRBV4-1 to TRBJ1-1; D is uncertain. The V and J ends lost 7 bases and 3 bases respectively, with 12 bases between them. Germline assignment: CDR1 MGHRA and CDR2 YSYEKL. The CDR3 extends over 13 amino acids. The CDR3 reads CASIGIGHTEAFF. Here the CDR3 DNA reads TGCGCCAGCATCGGGATCGGTCACACTGAAGCTTTCTTT.

In this sample, this clone turned up once. The V call is TRBV2, the J call TRBJ1-5; the match to TRBD1 covers 8 bases. Germline-derived CDR1 and CDR2 are SNHLY and FYNNEI. The CDR3 runs to 15 residues. After removal of 6 bases from V and 3 bases from J, the junction contained 7 bases not matched to a gene. The CDR3 DNA sequence: TGTGCCAGCAGCGTTCCGGGACAGGCCAATCAGCCCCAGCATTTT. Protein sequence: CASSVPGQANQPQHF. Using reference TRBV2 and TRBJ1-5 for the parts outside the CDR3, the full variable domain is EPEVTQTPSHQVTQMGQEVILRCVPISNHLYFYWYRQILGQKVEFLVSFYNNEISEKSEIFDDQFSVERPDGSNFTLKIRSTKLEDSAMYFCASSVPGQANQPQHFGDGTRLSIL.

J is TRBJ1-1 and V is TRBV19; 8 bases line up with TRBD1. This CDR3 region has 15 residues. Trimming cost V 2 bases and J 4 bases; bases outside gene matches: 6. CDR1 LNHDA and CDR2 SQIVND come from the germline V gene (reference sequence). The CDR3, as DNA: TGTGCCAGTAGTATAATAGGACAGGGCTTCACTGAAGCTTTCTTT. It encodes CASSIIGQGFTEAFF.

The table lists this clone with a few counts. The chain has TRBV5-1 and TRBJ1-3; 7 nucleotides agree with TRBD1. J gave up 0 bases and V 6 bases, and 3 bases lay outside the gene matches. This CDR3 spans 14 amino acids. Germline CDR1 and CDR2: SGHRS and YFSETQ. Here the CDR3 DNA reads TGCGCCAGCACTTCAGGGGGCTCTGGAAACACCATATATTTT. Its translation is CASTSGGSGNTIYF.

V gene TRBV7-2 combines with J gene TRBJ2-7; TRBD1 aligns across 9 bases. Germline loops: CDR1 SGHTA, CDR2 FQGNSA. The trim removed 2 bases at V and 5 bases at J, leaving 7 bases unmatched. This CDR3 contains 15 residues. The CDR3 nucleotides read TGTGCCAGCAGCTTACAAGGACAGGGGTGGGACGAGCAGTACTTC. Translating it yields CASSLQGQGWDEQYF.

The chain combines TRBV4-3 with TRBJ2-2, with TRBD2 matching over 7 bases. CDR1 is LGHNA and CDR2 is YSLEER in the germline V gene. The CDR3 loop spans 14 amino acids. V was pared by 7 bases and J by 4 bases, with 6 bases of the junction left unmatched. CDR3 loop: CASNSASGTGELFF. In DNA form, the CDR3 reads TGCGCCAGCAATTCGGCTAGCGGCACCGGGGAGCTGTTTTTT.

This chain connects TRBV29-1 to TRBJ1-1, with 10 nucleotides matching TRBD1. The CDR3 runs 13 residues. V was pared by 6 bases and J by 5 bases, with 6 bases of the junction left unmatched. Per germline, CDR1 SQVTM and CDR2 ANQGSEA. CDR3: CSVDRGQGTEAFF. The CDR3 nucleotides read TGCAGCGTAGACAGGGGGCAGGGGACTGAAGCTTTCTTT.